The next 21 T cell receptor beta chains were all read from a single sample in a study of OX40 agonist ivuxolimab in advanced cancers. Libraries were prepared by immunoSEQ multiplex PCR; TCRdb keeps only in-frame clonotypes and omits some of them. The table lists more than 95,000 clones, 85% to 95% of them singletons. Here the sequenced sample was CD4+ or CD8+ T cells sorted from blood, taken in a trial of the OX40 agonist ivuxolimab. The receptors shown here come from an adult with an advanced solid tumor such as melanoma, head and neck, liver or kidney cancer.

The chain's CDR3 is CASSLVALSSGANVLTF. CDR3 nucleotide sequence: TGTGCCAGCAGCTTGGTGGCCCTTTCCTCTGGGGCCAACGTCCTGACTTTC. V is TRBV5-4 and J is TRBJ2-6; D ambiguous. V dropped 0 bases and J dropped 0 bases, with 10 bases sitting between them. The CDR3 contains 17 residues. The germline CDR1 and CDR2 sequences are SGHNT and YYREEE (reference sequence).

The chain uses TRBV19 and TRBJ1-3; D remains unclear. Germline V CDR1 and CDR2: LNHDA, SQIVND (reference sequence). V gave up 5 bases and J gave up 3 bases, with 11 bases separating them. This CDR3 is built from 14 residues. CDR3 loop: CASSGVLSGNTIYF. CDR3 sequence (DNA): TGTGCCAGTAGTGGGGTCCTTAGTGGAAACACCATATATTTT. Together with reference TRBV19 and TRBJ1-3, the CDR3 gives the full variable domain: DGGITQSPKYLFRKEGQNVTLSCEQNLNHDAMYWYRQDPGQGLRLIYYSQIVNDFQKGDIAEGYSVSREKKESFPLTVTSAQKNPTAFYLCASSGVLSGNTIYFGEGSWLTVV.

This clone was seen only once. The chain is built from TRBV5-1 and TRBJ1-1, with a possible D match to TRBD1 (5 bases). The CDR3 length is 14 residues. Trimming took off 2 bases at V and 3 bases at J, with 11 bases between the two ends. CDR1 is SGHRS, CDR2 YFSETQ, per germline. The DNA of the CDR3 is TGCGCCAGCAGCTTATCAGGGCTCGACACTGAAGCTTTCTTT. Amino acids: CASSLSGLDTEAFF.

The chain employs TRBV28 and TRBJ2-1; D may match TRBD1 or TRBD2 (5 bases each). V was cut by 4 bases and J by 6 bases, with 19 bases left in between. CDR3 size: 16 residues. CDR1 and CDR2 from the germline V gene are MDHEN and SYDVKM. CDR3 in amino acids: CASSSPRDPRANEQFF. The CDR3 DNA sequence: TGTGCCAGCAGTTCCCCCCGGGACCCGCGTGCCAATGAGCAGTTCTTC.

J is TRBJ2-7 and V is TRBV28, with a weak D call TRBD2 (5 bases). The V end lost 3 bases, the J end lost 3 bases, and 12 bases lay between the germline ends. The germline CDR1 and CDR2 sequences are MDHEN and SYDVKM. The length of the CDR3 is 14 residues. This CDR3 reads CASSLRAAFYEQYF. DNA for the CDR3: TGTGCCAGCAGTTTGAGGGCAGCTTTCTACGAGCAGTACTTC.

The CDR3 reads CASRRQGLSYNEQFF. Written as DNA, the CDR3 is TGTGCCAGCAGGAGACAGGGACTATCCTACAATGAGCAGTTCTTC. V gene TRBV2 combines with J gene TRBJ2-1, with D tentatively TRBD1 or TRBD2 (7 bases each). Looked up from germline, CDR1 is SNHLY and CDR2 is FYNNEI. With 6 bases removed from V and 1 base from J, the gap between germline ends came to 13 bases. This CDR3 contains 15 residues.

The CDR3 here is CASNAGREQYF. CDR3 nucleotide sequence: TGTGCCAGCAACGCCGGGAGGGAGCAGTACTTC. The chain joins TRBV28 to TRBJ2-7, with 7 bases aligning to TRBD2. The CDR3 sequence is 11 residues long. V lost 7 bases and J lost 7; bases outside the gene matches: 4. From germline, CDR1 is MDHEN and CDR2 SYDVKM.

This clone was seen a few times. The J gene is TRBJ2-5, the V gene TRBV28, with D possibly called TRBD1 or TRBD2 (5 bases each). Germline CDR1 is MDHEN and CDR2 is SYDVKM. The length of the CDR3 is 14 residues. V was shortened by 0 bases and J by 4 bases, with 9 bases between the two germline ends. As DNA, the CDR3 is TGTGCCAGCAGTTTATGGAGGGGCATAGAGACCCAGTACTTC. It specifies CASSLWRGIETQYF.

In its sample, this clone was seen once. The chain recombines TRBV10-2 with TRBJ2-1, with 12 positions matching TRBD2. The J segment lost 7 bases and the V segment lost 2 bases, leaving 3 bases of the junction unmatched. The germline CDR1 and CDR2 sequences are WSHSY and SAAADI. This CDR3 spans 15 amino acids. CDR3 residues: CASSETGTSGNEQFF. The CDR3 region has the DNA TGCGCCAGCAGTGAGACCGGGACTAGCGGGAATGAGCAGTTCTTC.

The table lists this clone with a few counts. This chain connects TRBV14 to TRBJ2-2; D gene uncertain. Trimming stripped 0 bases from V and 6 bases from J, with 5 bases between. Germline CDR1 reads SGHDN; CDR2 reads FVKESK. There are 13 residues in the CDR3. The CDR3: CASSQDVPGELFF. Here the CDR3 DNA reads TGTGCCAGCAGCCAAGATGTCCCCGGGGAGCTGTTTTTT.

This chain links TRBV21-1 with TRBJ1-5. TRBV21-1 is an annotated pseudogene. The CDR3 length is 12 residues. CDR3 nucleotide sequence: TGTGCCAGCGACACGGGGGTTCAGCCCCAGCATTTT. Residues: CASDTGVQPQHF.

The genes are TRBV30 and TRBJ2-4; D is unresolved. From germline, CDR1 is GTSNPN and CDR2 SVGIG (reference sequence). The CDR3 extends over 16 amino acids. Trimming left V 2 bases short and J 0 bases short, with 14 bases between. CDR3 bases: TGTGCCTGGAGTAGGGTCCCGGACGTAGCCAAAAACATTCAGTACTTC. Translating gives CAWSRVPDVAKNIQYF.

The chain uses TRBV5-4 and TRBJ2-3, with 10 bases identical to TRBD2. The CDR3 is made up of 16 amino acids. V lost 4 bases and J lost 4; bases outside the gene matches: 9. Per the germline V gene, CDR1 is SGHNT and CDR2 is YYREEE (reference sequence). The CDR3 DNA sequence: TGTGCCAGCAGCCAGATAGCGGGAGGAGGGGCAGATACGCAGTATTTT. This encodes CASSQIAGGGADTQYF.

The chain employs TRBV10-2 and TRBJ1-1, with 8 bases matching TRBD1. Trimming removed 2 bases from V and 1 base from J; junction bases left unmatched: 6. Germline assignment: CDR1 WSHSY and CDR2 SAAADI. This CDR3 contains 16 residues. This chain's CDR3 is CASSEGQGVWNTEAFF. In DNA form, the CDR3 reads TGCGCCAGCAGTGAGGGACAGGGAGTCTGGAACACTGAAGCTTTCTTT.

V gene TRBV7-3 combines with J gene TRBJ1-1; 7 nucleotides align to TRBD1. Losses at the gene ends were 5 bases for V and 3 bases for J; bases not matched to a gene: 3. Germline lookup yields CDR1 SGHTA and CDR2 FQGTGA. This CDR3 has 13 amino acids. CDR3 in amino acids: CASSRQGDTEAFF. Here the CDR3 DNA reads TGTGCCAGCAGCCGGCAGGGGGACACTGAAGCTTTCTTT.

The CDR3 is CASSSPNYEQYF. The CDR3 DNA follows: TGTGCCAGCAGTTCACCTAACTACGAGCAGTACTTC. The chain links TRBV28 to TRBJ2-7; D remains ambiguous. Trimming pared 4 bases from V and 3 bases from J, leaving 7 bases between. Germline loops: CDR1 MDHEN, CDR2 SYDVKM. The CDR3 has 12 amino acids. Filled out from reference TRBV28 and TRBJ2-7, the complete variable domain reads DVKVTQSSRYLVKRTGEKVFLECVQDMDHENMFWYRQDPGLGLRLIYFSYDVKMKEKGDIPEGYSVSREKKERFSLILESASTNQTSMYLCASSSPNYEQYFGPGTRLTVT.

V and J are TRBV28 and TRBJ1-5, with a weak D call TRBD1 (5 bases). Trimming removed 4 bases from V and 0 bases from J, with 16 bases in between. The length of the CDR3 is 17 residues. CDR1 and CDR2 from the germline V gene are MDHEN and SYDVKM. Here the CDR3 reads CASSSSQTVYSNQPQHF. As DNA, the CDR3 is TGTGCCAGCAGTTCGAGCCAGACAGTTTATAGCAATCAGCCCCAGCATTTT.

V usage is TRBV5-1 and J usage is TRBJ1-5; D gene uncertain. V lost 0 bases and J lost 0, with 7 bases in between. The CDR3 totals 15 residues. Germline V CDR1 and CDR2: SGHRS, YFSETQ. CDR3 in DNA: TGCGCCAGCAGCTTGGACGGTTATAGCAATCAGCCCCAGCATTTT. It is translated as CASSLDGYSNQPQHF.

CDR3 loop: CATSRDNTGRGAFF. CDR3 coding DNA: TGTGCCACCAGCAGAGATAACACAGGGAGAGGAGCTTTCTTT. The genes are TRBV15 and TRBJ1-1, with a tentative D call TRBD1 (6 bases). Germline CDR1 is LNHNV and CDR2 is YYDKDF (reference sequence). The ends were cut back, 0 bases at V and 10 bases at J, with 15 bases in the middle. CDR3 length: 14 amino acids.

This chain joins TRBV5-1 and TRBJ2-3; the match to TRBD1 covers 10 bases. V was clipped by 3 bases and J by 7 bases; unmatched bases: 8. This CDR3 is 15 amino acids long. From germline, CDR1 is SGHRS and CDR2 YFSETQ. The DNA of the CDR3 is TGCGCCAGCAGCTCAACCGGGACAGGGGCCAATACGCAGTATTTT. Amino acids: CASSSTGTGANTQYF. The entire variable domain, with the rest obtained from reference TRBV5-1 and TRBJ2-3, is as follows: KAGVTQTPRYLIKTRGQQVTLSCSPISGHRSVSWYQQTPGQGLQFLFEYFSETQRNKGNFPGRFSGRQFSNSRSEMNVSTLELGDSALYLCASSSTGTGANTQYFGPGTRLTVL.

In nucleotides, the CDR3 is TGTGCCAGCAGCCCCCTAAGGGCGCAGACCTACGAGCAGTACTTC. Protein sequence: CASSPLRAQTYEQYF. The chain carries TRBV5-5 and TRBJ2-7, with D unresolved. The CDR3 totals 15 residues. V was trimmed by 4 bases and J by 2 bases, leaving 16 bases between them. Germline V lookup: CDR1 SGHKS, CDR2 YYEKEE (reference sequence).